These T cell receptor beta chains were read from a single sample in a study of T-cell reconstitution after alpha-beta-depleted transplantation in children. TCRdb analysed the PCR reads with MiXCR anew, one entry per CDR3 protein. The top ten hold about 41% of the sample, which has about 350,000 distinct CDR3 sequences, 15% to 20% seen once. The sample was PBMCs, mostly from graft donor cells, taken 360 days after TCRalphabeta/CD19-depleted stem cell transplant. The receptors come from a male patient aged 2 to 10 who had a stem cell transplant for acute lymphoblastic leukemia, so the T cells may come from the graft donor. Both conserved end residues are part of each CDR3. D genes are given only for firm matches. Clone size is shown for a subset of rows, as once, few, many or a class of expanded clone.

D	length	V	J	size	CDR3	DNA
TRBD1	15	TRBV20-1	TRBJ2-3	many	CSAAGTGGVTDTQYF	TGCAGCGCCGCCGGGACAGGGGGAGTCACAGATACGCAGTATTTT
.	13	TRBV6-6	TRBJ1-1	.	CASRDGMNTEAFF	TGTGCCAGCAGGGACGGTATGAACACTGAAGCTTTCTTT
.	15	TRBV7-8	TRBJ2-2	.	CASSLRTTNTGELFF	TGTGCCAGCAGCTTAAGGACAACCAACACCGGGGAGCTGTTTTTT
.	12	TRBV20-1	TRBJ1-2	.	CSAREGREGYTF	TGCAGTGCTAGAGAGGGACGAGAAGGCTACACCTTC
.	14	TRBV6-5	TRBJ1-5	.	CASSYTGWGQPQHF	TGTGCCAGCAGTTATACAGGGTGGGGTCAGCCCCAGCATTTT
TRBD1	16	TRBV5-1	TRBJ2-5	few	CASSPSGHRGQETQYF	TGCGCCAGCAGCCCCTCGGGGCACAGGGGCCAAGAGACCCAGTACTTC
.	15	TRBV5-1	TRBJ2-7	many	CASSATSGIHYEQYF	TGCGCCAGCAGCGCAACCTCCGGGATCCACTACGAGCAGTACTTC
TRBD1	13	TRBV28	TRBJ1-1	.	CASSRPGQGEAFF	TGTGCCAGCAGCCGACCGGGACAGGGGGAAGCTTTCTTT
TRBD1	14	TRBV4-3	TRBJ2-7	few	CASSQNRQGPEQYF	TGCGCCAGCAGCCAGAATAGACAGGGGCCCGAGCAGTACTTC
.	13	TRBV27	TRBJ2-6	.	CASSTYLANVLTF	TGTGCCAGCAGCACCTATTTGGCCAACGTCCTGACTTTC
.	13	TRBV24-1	TRBJ2-3	few	CATSDPRPDTQYF	TGTGCCACCAGTGACCCCCGACCAGATACGCAGTATTTT
.	12	TRBV20-1	TRBJ2-2	.	CSATEGTGELFF	TGCAGTGCTACCGAAGGCACCGGGGAGCTGTTTTTT
TRBD1	14	TRBV12-3/TRBV12-4	TRBJ1-1	few	CASKLGQENTEAFF	TGTGCCAGCAAGCTGGGACAGGAGAACACTGAAGCTTTCTTT
.	14	TRBV12-3/TRBV12-4	TRBJ2-4	many	CASSLRIAKNIQYF	TGTGCCAGCAGTTTACGAATAGCCAAAAACATTCAGTACTTC
.	13	TRBV20-1	TRBJ2-7	.	CSARKVGFYEQYF	TGCAGTGCTAGGAAGGTGGGATTTTACGAGCAGTACTTC
TRBD2	15	TRBV6-5	TRBJ2-5	.	CASSYGTSGQETQYF	TGTGCCAGCAGTTACGGGACTAGCGGACAAGAGACCCAGTACTTC
.	17	TRBV5-5	TRBJ1-4	.	CASLPIWQGPTNEKLFF	TGTGCCAGCCTTCCTATTTGGCAGGGTCCAACTAATGAAAAACTGTTTTTT
TRBD1	15	TRBV5-5	TRBJ2-5	.	CASSHSGTGLETQYF	TGTGCCAGCAGCCACTCCGGGACAGGGTTAGAGACCCAGTACTTC
.	14	TRBV5-5	TRBJ1-4	few	CASSSTSLNEKLFF	TGTGCCAGCAGCTCCACCAGCCTAAATGAAAAACTGTTTTTT
.	16	TRBV5-1	TRBJ2-3	few	CASSLVAPPGTDTQYF	TGCGCCAGCAGCTTGGTGGCCCCTCCTGGCACAGATACGCAGTATTTT
TRBD2	16	TRBV12-3/TRBV12-4	TRBJ2-1	.	CASSFKSGSSYNEQFF	TGTGCCAGCAGTTTCAAGAGCGGGAGCTCCTACAATGAGCAGTTCTTC
.	13	TRBV5-1	TRBJ2-1	.	CASSLTPENEQFF	TGCGCCAGCAGCTTGACGCCGGAAAATGAGCAGTTCTTC
.	14	TRBV20-1	TRBJ2-1	many	CSARGGSTYNEQFF	TGCAGTGCTAGAGGGGGCTCCACCTACAATGAGCAGTTCTTC
.	16	TRBV30	TRBJ2-7	many	CAWSVVAVGSFHEQYF	TGTGCCTGGAGTGTTGTTGCAGTGGGGTCGTTCCACGAGCAGTACTTC
TRBD1	15	TRBV27	TRBJ1-6	few	CASSLNRGYNSPLHF	TGTGCCAGCAGTTTAAACAGGGGCTATAATTCACCCCTCCACTTT
.	17	TRBV20-1	TRBJ1-6	many	CSARDHKGRSYNSPLHF	TGCAGTGCTAGAGACCACAAGGGGCGCTCCTATAATTCACCCCTCCACTTT
.	13	TRBV12-3/TRBV12-4	TRBJ1-5	.	CASSLTMNQPQHF	TGTGCCAGCAGCTTAACCATGAACCAGCCCCAGCATTTT
.	17	TRBV6-5	TRBJ2-3	few	CASSYYPGGEGTDTQYF	TGTGCCAGCAGTTACTACCCCGGGGGAGAAGGCACAGATACGCAGTATTTT
.	13	TRBV5-8	TRBJ2-7	few	CASSPRGGDEQYF	TGTGCCAGCAGTCCCAGGGGAGGAGACGAGCAGTACTTC
.	17	TRBV19	TRBJ2-1	few	CASSIPRPDRVYNEQFF	TGTGCCAGTAGTATACCCCGCCCCGACAGAGTCTACAATGAGCAGTTCTTC